This T cell receptor beta chain was captured by sequencing in a study of radiotherapy plus CTLA-4 blockade in lung cancer. With 4 bases clipped from V and 0 bases from J, the junction kept 5 bases outside the gene matches. The CDR3 is 16 amino acids. Germline assignment: CDR1 LGHNA and CDR2 YSLEER. General study results and limits: Peripheral blood showed expansion of tumor-derived TCR clones after radiotherapy and ipilimumab.

A word on this clone: The antigen remains unidentified.

Sequencing was performed with immunoSEQ multiplex PCR; in TCRdb, only in-frame clones are kept and a portion is missing. This sample has around 30,000 clones, with approximately 70% found just once. The sequencing here drew on peripheral blood, taken from a patient treated with radiotherapy plus ipilimumab. J is TRBJ2-7 and V is TRBV4-3; 11 bases map to TRBD2. This TCR was sampled from a human donor with non-small cell lung cancer who had stable disease on radiotherapy plus ipilimumab. CDR3 amino acids: CASSLGLAGNSYEQYF. CDR3 nucleotide sequence: TGCGCCAGCAGCCTCGGACTAGCGGGCAACTCCTACGAGCAGTACTTC.